This is a list of T cell receptor beta chains from one sample in a study of blood T cell repertoires in COVID-19. Only in-frame clones appear in the TCRdb table, and some are missing; sequencing was by immunoSEQ multiplex PCR. The profile covers 95,000 to 110,000 clones, with approximately 80% appearing a single time and approximately 4.3% taken by the ten largest. The sequenced sample was peripheral blood. Receptors were obtained from a man between 65 and 85 years old with acute or convalescent COVID-19. Both conserved end residues are part of each CDR3. The D gene is left open where the match is weak. Clone size is not always given. Where it is, it says once, few, many or a class for expanded clones.

D gene	J gene	clone size	V gene	CDR3 length	CDR3 DNA	CDR3 protein
-	TRBJ1-5	-	TRBV4-3	15	TGCGCCAGCAGCCAGAGGTACCGGAGCAATCAGCCCCAGCATTTT	CASSQRYRSNQPQHF
TRBD1	TRBJ2-7	-	TRBV5-1	14	TGCGCCAGCAGCCGGGTGGGACAGGGTGACGAGCAGTACTTC	CASSRVGQGDEQYF
TRBD1	TRBJ1-2	-	TRBV7-9	14	TGTGCCAGCATCTCTACCGACGGGACAGGAGGCTACACCTTC	CASISTDGTGGYTF
TRBD1	TRBJ1-1	-	TRBV11-3	19	TGTGCCAGCAGCTTAGATCGCGGACAGGGGATAGGGATGAACACTGAAGCTTTCTTT	CASSLDRGQGIGMNTEAFF
-	TRBJ2-1	-	TRBV11-3	14	TGTGCCAGCAGCTTAGGGGGGCGCGGCAATGAGCAGTTCTTC	CASSLGGRGNEQFF
-	TRBJ1-5	-	TRBV4-2	15	TGTGCCAGCAGCCTTCAGACAGATAGCAATCAGCCCCAGCATTTT	CASSLQTDSNQPQHF
TRBD1	TRBJ1-6	-	TRBV27	14	TGTGCCAGCACCCTCGGACAGGGTCGTTCACCCCTCCACTTT	CASTLGQGRSPLHF
TRBD2	TRBJ2-5	-	TRBV7-7	15	TGTGCTAGCAGCCCCCGGGAGGGGTGGCAAGAGACCCAGTACTTC	CASSPREGWQETQYF
TRBD1	TRBJ1-1	few	TRBV11-3	16	TGTGCCAGCAGCTACGGGACAGGGGGCGGAGGAACTGAAGCTTTCTTT	CASSYGTGGGGTEAFF
TRBD1	TRBJ1-1	-	TRBV7-6	16	TGTGCCAGCAGCTTAGCGCTCGGGACAGGCCCCACTGAAGCTTTCTTT	CASSLALGTGPTEAFF
-	TRBJ1-2	-	TRBV6-5	10	TGTGCCAGCAGCTTCGAGGGCTACACCTTC	CASSFEGYTF
-	TRBJ1-5	-	TRBV5-6	16	TGTGCCAGCAGCTTGGGGTTGGGGAGTAGCAATCAGCCCCAGCATTTT	CASSLGLGSSNQPQHF
TRBD2	TRBJ2-1	few	TRBV29-1	15	TGCAGCGTTGAAGATCCAGCGGGGGAATACAATGAGCAGTTCTTC	CSVEDPAGEYNEQFF
-	TRBJ2-3	-	TRBV9	16	TGTGCCAGCAGCGTCCGGGCTAGGGGGAGTGGTGATACGCAGTATTTT	CASSVRARGSGDTQYF
TRBD1	TRBJ1-2	-	TRBV6-5	12	TGTGCCAGCATCAAATCAGGGGGTGGCTACACCTTC	CASIKSGGGYTF
TRBD1	TRBJ1-3	-	TRBV7-3	16	TGTGCCAGCAGCTTAGGCACAGGGGGCTCTGGAAACACCATATATTTT	CASSLGTGGSGNTIYF
-	TRBJ2-1	-	TRBV11-3	14	TGTGCCAGCAGCTTATCTTCAGGGCTTGGTGAGCAGTTCTTC	CASSLSSGLGEQFF
-	TRBJ2-3	-	TRBV9	15	TGTGCCAGCAGCGTAGAGCAGGGTTCCACAGATACGCAGTATTTT	CASSVEQGSTDTQYF
TRBD2	TRBJ2-2	once	TRBV6-6	14	TGTGCCAGCAGAGCGGGGAGCAACACCGGGGAGCTGTTTTTT	CASRAGSNTGELFF
-	TRBJ2-7	-	TRBV7-9	14	TGTGCCAGCAGCCATTGGGGGGTAACCTACGAGCAGTACTTC	CASSHWGVTYEQYF
TRBD2	TRBJ2-5	-	TRBV11-2	16	TGTGCCAGCAGCTTAGGGTTAGCGGGGGTTCAAGAGACCCAGTACTTC	CASSLGLAGVQETQYF
-	TRBJ2-7	-	TRBV7-9	12	TGTGCCAGCAGCTTAGGTAGCAACGAGCAGTACTTC	CASSLGSNEQYF
-	TRBJ1-1	-	TRBV11-2	14	TGTGCCAGCAGCTTAGAACAGGAGGGGACTGAAGCTTTCTTT	CASSLEQEGTEAFF
-	TRBJ2-4	-	TRBV2	14	TGTGCCAGCAGCCAACAGAGTGCCAAAAACATTCAGTACTTC	CASSQQSAKNIQYF